A single TCR beta chain is shown here with its context. The antigen it binds to is not known. No much larger clone is present one base from it, and per-base qualities are unavailable. Patients with a history of autoimmune disease or receiving systemic immunosuppression were excluded from the trial. Peripheral blood for TCR sequencing was drawn from every dose cohort at baseline, at cycle 4 day 1 and at cycle 7 day 1. Samples were obtained from an open-label, multicenter, first-in-human phase I dose-escalation trial of ivuxolimab. Adults with locally advanced or metastatic head and neck squamous cell, hepatocellular, melanoma or renal cell carcinoma were enrolled in the trial. CD4+ and CD8+ T cells were sorted separately from peripheral blood before TCR sequencing. This sample is drawn from a study of OX40 agonist ivuxolimab in advanced cancers. About the investigation overall: Ivuxolimab, which targeted the costimulatory receptor OX40 (CD134), was an agonistic, fully human IgG2 monoclonal antibody. Intravenous ivuxolimab was administered to patients every 2 weeks at six dose levels: 0.01, 0.1, 0.3, 1.5, 3 and 10 mg/kg. Of the approximately 54 dose-escalation patients, hepatocellular carcinoma was present in some 19, melanoma in roughly 15, renal cell carcinoma in 9 and head and neck cancer in 9. In the dose-escalation cohort, 82.7% of patients were male, and the mean age was approximately 55 years, with a range of roughly 23 to 85. Prior anti-PD-1, anti-PD-L1 or anti-CTLA-4 therapy was permitted, and checkpoint inhibitors had been received by about 37% of dose-escalation patients. Partial responses occurred in three dose-escalation patients: two with cutaneous melanoma and one with hepatocellular carcinoma. Peripheral TCRbeta sequencing was intended to test whether TCR sequence diversity was altered and clonal T-cell expansion was caused by ivuxolimab. The paper describes the monotherapy dose-escalation part (N = 52 patients) of the phase I trial of ivuxolimab. What the research found in general, with its limitations: After ivuxolimab, expanded clones were on average more numerous among CD8+ T cells than among CD4+ T cells. Which antigens the clonally expanded peripheral T cells were specific for was not determined. Partial responders in the 0.1-3.0 mg/kg groups had among the lowest normalized peripheral clonal expansion, especially among CD8+ T cells. Low levels of normalized T-cell clonal expansion were also seen in some patients who did not respond. At doses of 0.1 to 3.0 mg/kg, clonal expansion of both CD4+ and CD8+ blood T cells was observed from baseline to week 6.

From the cysteine through the phenylalanine, the CDR3 covers 14 amino acids. CDR3 DNA only is kept here, 42 bases in frame from base 1. V sheds 8 bases and J sheds 7 bases, leaving 18 bases between their ends. CDR1 MNHEY and CDR2 SVGAGI were looked up in the germline V gene. Genomic DNA was isolated from the sorted cells so that the TCRbeta CDR3 region could be sequenced. The immunoSEQ Assay was used for sequencing of TCRbeta CDR3 regions. Sourced from immuneACCESS, this table was stored by TCRdb with only in-frame sequences that have V and J called. A share of the clones is absent; for the studies checked, an unresolved V gene accounts for under half, and the remainder has no known explanation. In all, the sample holds 60,000 to 75,000 clones, and around 85% of those were seen once. Of the sample, roughly 0.77% is held by the ten largest clones.

Rearrangement joined TRBV6-5 to TRBJ2-1, and TRBD2 may be the D gene, going by 7 matching bases. Sequencing was performed on CD4+ or CD8+ T cells sorted from blood, taken in a trial of the OX40 agonist ivuxolimab. This receptor was obtained from an adult with an advanced solid tumor such as melanoma, head and neck, liver or kidney cancer. The bases are TGTGCCAGCTTAGGGGGTGCGGGGGAAAATGAGCAGTTCTTC. Its protein product is CASLGGAGENEQFF.